The T cell receptor beta chain under discussion was sequenced for a study of T cells expressing NK-cell markers. Across the whole study: According to the study, TCR beta repertoires originated from sorted CD3+CD56+NKG2C+, CD3+CD56+NKG2C- and CD3+CD56-NKG2C+ T cells. Notes on the study in general: Of the CD8+ T cell pool in several donors, roughly 1.0-7.0% was accounted for by dominant NKG2C+ clonotypes. It remained uncertain whether the expanded NKG2C+ T cell clones were specific for HCMV antigens.

Worth noting for this clonotype: Its matching antigen is unknown.

This CDR3 is built from 16 residues. The V gene's germline CDR1 is SGDLS and CDR2 YYNGEE. Generation of TCR beta cDNA was performed by 5'RACE template switching incorporating UMIs. TCRdb reprocessed the 5' RACE reads and keeps a single row for each CDR3 protein, giving no DNA. The sample shows about 380,000 distinct CDR3 sequences, and about 5.2% sits with its ten largest clones. The sample was blood T cells: a sorted CD56 or NKG2C T cell subset, CD4+ or CD8+ T cells, or bulk PBMC T cells (not recorded which). The source of this sequence is a man aged 18-75 years in good health. The rearrangement uses TRBV9 and TRBJ1-5; with no DNA, the TCRdb D assignment of TRBD1 cannot be verified. The CDR3 sequence: CASSAGQGAPSQPQHF. Using reference TRBV9 and TRBJ1-5 for the parts outside the CDR3, the full variable domain is DSGVTQTPKHLITATGQRVTLRCSPRSGDLSVYWYQQSLDQGLQFLIQYYNGEERAKGNILERFSAQQFPDLHSELNLSSLELGDSALYFCASSAGQGAPSQPQHFGDGTRLSIL.